The entry below gives a single T cell receptor beta chain sequence along with its context. What it binds is unknown. Stated time point: pre-treatment baseline. Prior systemic cancer therapy, immunosuppressant use and other active malignancies excluded patients. The source of the sample is a study of blood T cell dynamics during melanoma immunotherapy. General observations from the study: Whether repertoire-driving clones were melanoma-specific could not be determined.

Clones were read by immunoSEQ multiplex PCR, and TCRdb kept only the in-frame ones, dropping some. The sample lists under 2,000 clones, approximately 84% seen once, with around half in the top ten. CDR1 is ENHRY, CDR2 SYGVKD, per germline. The CDR3 loop spans 13 amino acids. V was shortened by 11 bases and J by 2 bases, with 15 bases between the two germline ends. The rearrangement uses TRBV10-3 and TRBJ1-2; no clear D gene. This clonotype originated in a human donor with melanoma. The sample consisted of blood, taken from a patient treated with checkpoint blockade. CDR3 sequence (DNA): TGTGCCGTTAGGGAAGGACGGAACTATGGCTACACCTTC. It is translated as CAVREGRNYGYTF.